One sample yielded the 16 T cell receptor beta chains listed below, sequenced in a study of shared clonotypes between healthy human individuals. Naive CD8 cells comprised CD45RO-negative, CCR7-positively selected cells, excluding terminally differentiated effector memory CD45RA+ cells. Clones were read by immunoSEQ multiplex PCR, and TCRdb kept only the in-frame ones, dropping some. The table includes nearly 2 million clones, over 85% detected once. The specimen was naive CD8+ T cells sorted from blood. These receptors originate from a man aged 18 to 29 in good health.

The chain links TRBV27 to TRBJ2-1; unclear D gene. Trimming left V 2 bases short and J 2 bases short, with 13 bases between. Germline values: CDR1 MNHEY, CDR2 SMNVEV (reference sequence). The CDR3 spans 16 residues. The CDR3 nucleotides read TGTGCCAGCAGTTTAGCAGCGTCGGTCCCCTACAATGAGCAGTTCTTC. Translating gives CASSLAASVPYNEQFF.

The rearrangement uses TRBV6-1 and TRBJ2-5; tentative D call: TRBD2 (6 bases). The V end lost 7 bases, the J end lost 5 bases, and 17 bases lay between the germline ends. Germline values: CDR1 MNHNS, CDR2 SASEGT. The CDR3 has 14 amino acids. The CDR3 spells CASKGLSPGETQYF. CDR3 nucleotide sequence: TGTGCCAGCAAGGGACTCTCCCCGGGGGAGACCCAGTACTTC.

The chain joins TRBV7-8 to TRBJ2-1; 14 nucleotides agree with TRBD2. The CDR3 has 18 residues. Germline assignment: CDR1 SGHVS and CDR2 FQNEAQ. The junction had 12 bases not matched to a gene; V was cut back by 4 bases and J by 7 bases. CDR3 nucleotide sequence: TGTGCCAGCAGCTGGGGACTAGCGGGGGCTCTCCCTATAAATGAGCAGTTCTTC. This sequence encodes CASSWGLAGALPINEQFF.

In its sample, this clone was seen once. The rearrangement uses TRBV4-3 and TRBJ2-3, with TRBD2 matching 7 bases. The CDR3 spans 17 residues. V lost 1 base to trimming and J lost 5 bases; unmatched junction nucleotides: 12. CDR1 is LGHNA and CDR2 is YSLEER in the germline V gene. CDR3 amino acids: CASSQVLRENGRDTQYF. DNA for the CDR3: TGCGCCAGCAGCCAAGTGTTGCGGGAGAACGGGAGAGATACGCAGTATTTT.

The chain links TRBV4-1 to TRBJ2-1; 8 bases fit TRBD2. V lost 0 bases to trimming and J lost 2 bases; unmatched junction nucleotides: 6. The length of the CDR3 is 17 residues. Per germline, CDR1 MGHRA and CDR2 YSYEKL. DNA for the CDR3: TGCGCCAGCAGCCAAGAAAGAGGTAGCGGGGCCTACAATGAGCAGTTCTTC. It yields the protein CASSQERGSGAYNEQFF.

Here the CDR3 reads CASSVQGASYNEQFF. In nucleotides, the CDR3 is TGTGCCAGCAGCGTACAGGGGGCCTCCTACAATGAGCAGTTCTTC. The genes are TRBV9 and TRBJ2-1, with 8 bases aligning to TRBD1. The CDR3 contains 15 residues. Per germline, CDR1 SGDLS and CDR2 YYNGEE. With V trimmed by 1 base and J by 0 bases, 0 bases remained unmatched. Variable domain in full (rest from reference TRBV9 and TRBJ2-1): DSGVTQTPKHLITATGQRVTLRCSPRSGDLSVYWYQQSLDQGLQFLIQYYNGEERAKGNILERFSAQQFPDLHSELNLSSLELGDSALYFCASSVQGASYNEQFFGPGTRLTVL.

The chain couples TRBV12-5 to TRBJ2-7, with D maybe TRBD2 (6 bases). Germline CDR1 is LGHNT and CDR2 is FRNRAP. This CDR3 has 16 residues. V was shortened by 8 bases and J by 3 bases, with 23 bases between the two germline ends. CDR3 in amino acids: CASTSIGGEQGYEQYF. The CDR3 DNA is TGTGCTAGTACCTCAATCGGAGGGGAGCAGGGCTACGAGCAGTACTTC.

This rearrangement joins TRBV6-5 to TRBJ2-1; a weak D match, TRBD2 (5 bases). CDR3 length equals 14 residues. Germline V gene data show CDR1 as MNHEY and CDR2 as SVGAGI. V lost 2 bases, J lost 7 bases, and 12 bases lay in between. CDR3 nucleotide sequence: TGTGCCAGCAGTTACGGGGAGAGGGTGAATGAGCAGTTCTTC. It specifies CASSYGERVNEQFF.

As concerns this clone: Other DNA sequences in the sample encode the same CDR3. The chain joins TRBV4-1 to TRBJ1-2; tentatively, D is TRBD1 (6 bases). CDR3 length equals 13 residues. The V gene lost 3 bases and the J gene lost 5 bases, with 10 bases spanning the gap. Germline V lookup: CDR1 MGHRA, CDR2 YSYEKL. CDR3 region: CASSHRQDYGYTF. CDR3 sequence (DNA): TGCGCCAGCAGCCACCGACAGGATTATGGCTACACCTTC.

The chain carries TRBV28 and TRBJ2-5, with 14 bases that match TRBD2. V lost 5 bases, J lost 2 bases, and 4 bases stayed unmatched. The germline CDR1 and CDR2 sequences are MDHEN and SYDVKM. The CDR3 is 16 amino acids. This CDR3 is CASSPGLAGGQETQYF. The DNA for the CDR3 is TGTGCCAGCAGTCCCGGACTAGCGGGGGGTCAAGAGACCCAGTACTTC.

This sequence joins TRBV5-1 and TRBJ1-2; D gene uncertain. With 1 base removed from V and 5 bases from J, the gap between germline ends came to 18 bases. The CDR3 consists of 16 residues. CDR1 and CDR2 from the germline V gene are SGHRS and YFSETQ. The CDR3 spells CASSLSEEGENYGYTF. The CDR3 DNA sequence: TGCGCCAGCAGCTTGTCTGAGGAGGGAGAGAATTATGGCTACACCTTC.

The chain employs TRBV5-4 and TRBJ2-1; no clear D. The germline CDR1 and CDR2 sequences are SGHNT and YYREEE (reference sequence). The CDR3 extends over 16 amino acids. V shed 3 bases and J shed 0 bases, with 13 bases lying between them. In DNA form, the CDR3 reads TGTGCCAGCAGCTCGCCCGACCGAAGCTCCTACAATGAGCAGTTCTTC. This encodes CASSSPDRSSYNEQFF. Together with reference TRBV5-4 and TRBJ2-1, the CDR3 gives the full variable domain: ETGVTQSPTHLIKTRGQQVTLRCSSQSGHNTVSWYQQALGQGPQFIFQYYREEENGRGNFPPRFSGLQFPNYSSELNVNALELDDSALYLCASSSPDRSSYNEQFFGPGTRLTVL.

The rearrangement joins TRBV5-6 to TRBJ2-1; TRBD1 is a possible D gene (5 bases). Looked up from germline, CDR1 is SGHDT and CDR2 is YYEEEE. CDR3 length: 14 amino acids. Deletions cut 6 bases from V and 3 bases from J, with 13 bases between. CDR3 DNA: TGTGCCAGCATGTCAGGGTCGTACTACAATGAGCAGTTCTTC. It specifies CASMSGSYYNEQFF.

The chain has TRBV7-6 and TRBJ1-2; 9 positions agree with TRBD1. CDR1 and CDR2 (germline): SGHVS, FNYEAQ. The junction had 6 bases not matched to a gene; V was cut back by 5 bases and J by 5 bases. This CDR3 spans 14 amino acids. CDR3 amino acids: CASSPAQGAYGYTF. The CDR3 nucleotides are TGTGCCAGCAGCCCAGCACAGGGGGCTTATGGCTACACCTTC.

V and J are TRBV4-1 and TRBJ2-7; 8 bases line up with TRBD1. This CDR3 is 16 amino acids long. With 4 bases clipped from V and 6 bases from J, the junction kept 14 bases outside the gene matches. Germline loops: CDR1 MGHRA, CDR2 YSYEKL. In DNA, the CDR3 is TGCGCCAGCAGCCGTGGTGTTGGACAGGGCTCGGTCGAGCAGTACTTC. This sequence encodes CASSRGVGQGSVEQYF.

The J gene is TRBJ2-1, the V gene TRBV5-1; 12 bases agree with TRBD2. The J segment lost 9 bases and the V segment lost 4 bases, leaving 11 bases of the junction unmatched. Germline V gives CDR1 SGHRS, CDR2 YFSETQ. This CDR3 comprises 16 residues. The CDR3 reads CASSEAASGGVLEQFF. CDR3 in DNA: TGCGCCAGCAGCGAGGCAGCTAGCGGGGGGGTTCTTGAGCAGTTCTTC. The complete variable domain, with remaining parts taken from reference TRBV5-1 and TRBJ2-1, reads KAGVTQTPRYLIKTRGQQVTLSCSPISGHRSVSWYQQTPGQGLQFLFEYFSETQRNKGNFPGRFSGRQFSNSRSEMNVSTLELGDSALYLCASSEAASGGVLEQFFGPGTRLTVL.